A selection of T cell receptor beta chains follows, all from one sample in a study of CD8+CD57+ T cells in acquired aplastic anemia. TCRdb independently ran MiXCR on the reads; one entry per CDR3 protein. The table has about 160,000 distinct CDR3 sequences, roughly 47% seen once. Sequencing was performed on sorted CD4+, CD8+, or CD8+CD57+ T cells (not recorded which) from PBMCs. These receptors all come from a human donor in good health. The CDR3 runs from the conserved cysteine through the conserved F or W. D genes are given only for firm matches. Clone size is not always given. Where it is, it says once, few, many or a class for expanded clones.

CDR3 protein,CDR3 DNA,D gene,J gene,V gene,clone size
CAISGLTQKETQYF,TGTGCCATCAGTGGACTAACGCAGAAAGAGACCCAGTACTTC,NA,TRBJ2-5,TRBV10-3,NA
CASSIGTYEQYF,TGTGCCAGTAGTATAGGAACCTACGAGCAGTACTTC,NA,TRBJ2-7,TRBV19,NA
CASSPRIEDQNEQFF,TGTGCCAGCTCACCACGGATAGAAGACCAAAATGAGCAGTTCTTC,NA,TRBJ2-1,TRBV18,few
CASSYEWGGEEKLFF,TGTGCCAGCAGTTACGAGTGGGGGGGCGAAGAAAAACTGTTTTTT,NA,TRBJ1-4,TRBV6-5,few
CASTLTATIGNSPLHF,TGCGCCAGCACCTTGACAGCCACTATTGGGAATTCACCCCTCCACTTT,NA,TRBJ1-6,TRBV5-1,NA
CASSRSPGTILTEAFF,TGTGCCAGTAGTAGGTCCCCGGGGACAATTCTCACTGAAGCTTTCTTT,NA,TRBJ1-1,TRBV19,many
CSVEATTSGRINEQFF,TGCAGCGTTGAGGCTACGACTAGCGGGAGAATAAATGAGCAGTTCTTC,TRBD2,TRBJ2-1,TRBV29-1,NA
CASSPPSGGAYNEQFF,TGTGCCAGCAGTCCCCCGAGCGGGGGTGCCTACAATGAGCAGTTCTTC,TRBD2,TRBJ2-1,TRBV12-3/TRBV12-4,NA
CASSVGQGTAGYTF,TGTGCCAGCAGCGTGGGACAGGGCACGGCTGGCTACACCTTC,TRBD1,TRBJ1-2,TRBV11-2,NA
CASYSEGYEQYF,TGTGCCAGCTACTCAGAAGGCTACGAGCAGTACTTC,NA,TRBJ2-7,TRBV10-3,NA
CASSNGDGAETQYF,TGCGCCAGCAGTAACGGGGACGGAGCGGAGACCCAGTACTTC,NA,TRBJ2-5,TRBV5-1,many
CASSFVIAGGGYEQYF,TGTGCCAGCAGCTTTGTTATAGCGGGAGGGGGTTACGAGCAGTACTTC,TRBD2,TRBJ2-7,TRBV7-8,NA
CASSVANKAWGETQYF,TGTGCCAGCAGCGTAGCCAATAAGGCTTGGGGGGAGACCCAGTACTTC,NA,TRBJ2-5,TRBV9,many
CSVEWRTGELFF,TGCAGCGTTGAATGGAGGACCGGGGAGCTGTTTTTT,NA,TRBJ2-2,TRBV29-1,NA
CASSPGQPNSPLHF,TGTGCCAGCAGCCCCGGACAGCCTAATTCACCCCTCCACTTT,NA,TRBJ1-6,TRBV7-2,many
CAISGQGYNQPQHF,TGTGCCATCAGCGGACAGGGGTACAATCAGCCCCAGCATTTT,TRBD1,TRBJ1-5,TRBV10-3,NA
CASTRDRNTDTQYF,TGTGCCAGTACCCGGGACAGAAACACAGATACGCAGTATTTT,TRBD1,TRBJ2-3,TRBV28,few
CASSPIPGTSGGTYNEQFF,TGTGCCAGCAGTCCAATTCCCGGGACTAGCGGAGGGACCTACAATGAGCAGTTCTTC,TRBD2,TRBJ2-1,TRBV11-1,NA
CAISKSSGLRGNTIYF,TGTGCCATCAGTAAGTCGAGTGGGTTACGTGGAAACACCATATATTTT,NA,TRBJ1-3,TRBV10-3,NA
CASSYSAAATEAFF,TGTGCCAGCAGTTACTCGGCGGCGGCCACTGAAGCTTTCTTT,NA,TRBJ1-1,TRBV6-2/TRBV6-3,NA
CATSRTSHRTNYGYTF,TGTGCCACCAGCAGAACCTCTCACAGGACTAACTATGGCTACACCTTC,NA,TRBJ1-2,TRBV15,many
CAPEGAYTQYF,TGTGCCCCAGAGGGGGCGTATACGCAGTATTTT,TRBD1,TRBJ2-3,TRBV24-1,NA
CATSRSRTVNNSPLHF,TGTGCCACCAGCAGAAGTCGAACAGTAAATAATTCACCCCTCCACTTT,NA,TRBJ1-6,TRBV15,NA
CASRPRQGNGPRNTEAFF,TGTGCCAGCAGGCCCAGACAGGGTAATGGGCCTAGGAACACTGAAGCTTTCTTT,TRBD1,TRBJ1-1,TRBV6-1,NA
CASSREGYNEQFF,TGTGCCAGCAGTCGGGAGGGGTACAATGAGCAGTTCTTC,TRBD2,TRBJ2-1,TRBV6-6,NA
CASSFEMGGSYEQYF,TGTGCCAGCAGCTTCGAGATGGGCGGCTCCTACGAGCAGTACTTC,NA,TRBJ2-7,TRBV5-6,many
CATNRANQPQHF,TGTGCCACCAACAGGGCGAATCAGCCCCAGCATTTT,NA,TRBJ1-5,TRBV6-6,many
CASSRGLAVLQETQYF,TGTGCCAGCAGCCGGGGACTAGCGGTGCTACAAGAGACCCAGTACTTC,TRBD2,TRBJ2-5,TRBV5-5,many
CSVDQGRGGSAFF,TGCAGCGTTGACCAGGGGCGAGGGGGCAGTGCTTTCTTT,TRBD1,TRBJ1-1,TRBV29-1,many
CSARNRATTNEKLFF,TGCAGTGCTAGGAACAGGGCCACAACTAATGAAAAACTGTTTTTT,NA,TRBJ1-4,TRBV20-1,once
CASTPMGRNTEAFF,TGTGCCAGCACCCCCATGGGGAGGAACACTGAAGCTTTCTTT,NA,TRBJ1-1,TRBV6-1,NA
CASSLTGVYGYTF,TGTGCCAGCAGTTTGACAGGGGTCTATGGCTACACCTTC,TRBD1,TRBJ1-2,TRBV10-3,NA
CASEFRPYGYTF,TGTGCCAGCGAATTCCGCCCCTATGGCTACACCTTC,NA,TRBJ1-2,TRBV25-1,NA
CATMGNTEAFF,TGTGCCACCATGGGAAACACTGAAGCTTTCTTT,NA,TRBJ1-1,TRBV24-1,few
CSVKPRHGYTF,TGCAGTGTCAAACCACGTCATGGCTACACCTTC,NA,TRBJ1-2,TRBV20-1,NA
CSAQDNPYSPLHF,TGCAGTGCTCAAGACAATCCTTATTCACCCCTCCACTTT,NA,TRBJ1-6,TRBV20-1,many
CASSSHRPEWRLFF,TGTGCCAGCAGTTCCCACCGTCCCGAATGGAGACTGTTTTTT,NA,TRBJ1-4,TRBV6-2/TRBV6-3,many
CASSSDQETQYF,TGTGCCAGTAGTTCGGACCAAGAGACCCAGTACTTC,NA,TRBJ2-5,TRBV19,NA
CASSFVGGETQYF,TGTGCCAGCAGCTTCGTGGGGGGAGAGACCCAGTACTTC,NA,TRBJ2-5,TRBV7-2,many
CASSSSSGITYEQYF,TGCGCCAGCAGCTCATCTAGCGGGATAACCTACGAGCAGTACTTC,TRBD2,TRBJ2-7,TRBV5-1,NA
CASRSTRGSNQPQHF,TGTGCCAGCAGATCTACCCGGGGAAGCAATCAGCCCCAGCATTTT,NA,TRBJ1-5,TRBV27,NA
CASSKGGQETQYF,TGTGCCAGCAGTAAAGGGGGTCAAGAGACCCAGTACTTC,NA,TRBJ2-5,TRBV7-2,once
CSARQTSGGALGEQFF,TGCAGTGCTAGACAAACTAGCGGGGGGGCCTTAGGGGAGCAGTTCTTC,TRBD2,TRBJ2-1,TRBV20-1,NA
CASSPPVTMNTEAFF,TGTGCCAGCTCACCACCGGTCACCATGAACACTGAAGCTTTCTTT,NA,TRBJ1-1,TRBV18,NA
CAISESRGDLDEQLF,TGTGCCATCAGTGAGTCGAGGGGAGACTTAGATGAGCAGCTCTTC,NA,TRBJ2-1,TRBV10-3,NA